The clone carrying this T cell receptor beta chain was picked up many times. The antigen is not known. Germline lookup yields CDR1 LGHDT and CDR2 YNNKEL (reference sequence). There are 13 residues in the CDR3. Trimming removed 0 bases at V and 6 bases at J, with 9 bases between. Described time point: longitudinal time-point 1 (baseline). From 2 million PBMCs stored at -80 C, the unsorted libraries were generated. The sample comes from a study of neurological immune-mediated disorders. Study-wide results and limits: TCR clonal expansion peaked in HTLV-1-associated myelopathy patients and was lowest in multiple sclerosis patients. Private repertoires in all groups were suggested, as expanded clones shared no CDR3 amino acid sequences across subjects.

The team produced cDNA through 5'RACE using 10-nucleotide random UMIs. TCRdb re-called the 5' RACE reads through MiXCR, storing one row per CDR3 protein. This sample has tens of thousands of distinct CDR3 sequences, with roughly 10% found just once. The J gene is TRBJ2-7, the V gene TRBV3-1; D is ambiguous. Sequenced input: PBMCs. This clonotype was obtained from a male donor with HTLV-1-associated myelopathy (HAM/TSP). This chain's CDR3 is CASSQDMPSEQYF. CDR3 bases: TGTGCCAGCAGCCAAGATATGCCTTCCGAGCAGTACTTC.